The 30 T cell receptor beta chains below all came from one sample that was sequenced in a study of blood T cell repertoires in COVID-19. The repertoire was sequenced with immunoSEQ multiplex PCR; TCRdb's copy has only in-frame clones and lacks some. The repertoire holds about 190,000 clones, with 84% as singletons. Material: peripheral blood. These receptors were obtained from a woman aged 70 to 79 with active or convalescent COVID-19.

The V gene is TRBV2, the J gene TRBJ1-2; D is unresolved. V was shortened by 6 bases and J by 6 bases, with 11 bases between the two germline ends. The CDR3 is 12 residues long. The V gene's germline CDR1 is SNHLY and CDR2 FYNNEI. The CDR3 DNA is TGTGCCAGCAGGCGAACTTTGGATGGCTACACCTTC. This translates into CASRRTLDGYTF.

In nucleotides, the CDR3 is TGTGCCACCAGCAGACCAAATCAGCCCCAGCATTTT. This gives the protein CATSRPNQPQHF. The rearrangement uses TRBV15 and TRBJ1-5; D not resolved. Germline V gives CDR1 LNHNV, CDR2 YYDKDF (reference sequence). Trimming removed 2 bases at V and 4 bases at J, with 3 bases between. CDR3 length: 12 residues. Full variable domain (outside the CDR3, taken from reference TRBV15 and TRBJ1-5): DAMVIQNPRYQVTQFGKPVTLSCSQTLNHNVMYWYQQKSSQAPKLLFHYYDKDFNNEADTPDNFQSRRPNTSFCFLDIRSPGLGDTAMYLCATSRPNQPQHFGDGTRLSIL.

This sequence joins TRBV28 and TRBJ2-1; TRBD2 aligns across 9 bases. CDR1 is MDHEN, CDR2 SYDVKM, per germline. The length of the CDR3 is 16 residues. Trimming cost V 4 bases and J 8 bases; bases outside gene matches: 12. This CDR3 reads CASSYPLAGRTDEQFF. As DNA, the CDR3 is TGTGCCAGCAGTTACCCTCTAGCGGGAAGAACGGATGAGCAGTTCTTC. The full variable domain, in which reference TRBV28 and TRBJ2-1 provide the parts outside the CDR3, is DVKVTQSSRYLVKRTGEKVFLECVQDMDHENMFWYRQDPGLGLRLIYFSYDVKMKEKGDIPEGYSVSREKKERFSLILESASTNQTSMYLCASSYPLAGRTDEQFFGPGTRLTVL.

This clone has a handful of counts. The rearrangement links TRBV4-1 to TRBJ1-4; a possible D gene is TRBD1 (6 bases). The CDR3 spans 14 residues. The V gene lost 0 bases and the J gene lost 7 bases, with 9 bases spanning the gap. The germline V gene encodes CDR1 MGHRA and CDR2 YSYEKL. This chain's CDR3 is CASSQDRRGEKLFF. The CDR3 bases are TGCGCCAGCAGCCAAGACCGCAGGGGTGAAAAACTGTTTTTT.

This chain uses TRBV11-2 with TRBJ2-7; D may be TRBD1 (5 bases). The V gene's germline CDR1 is SGHAT and CDR2 FQNNGV. The CDR3 runs to 13 residues. Trimming left V 6 bases short and J 2 bases short, with 11 bases between. In DNA form, the CDR3 reads TGTGCCAGCAGGATCGGACACCCCTACGAGCAGTACTTC. Translation gives CASRIGHPYEQYF.

The chain links TRBV7-2 to TRBJ2-5; 9 bases fit TRBD2. V lost 5 bases to trimming and J lost 5 bases; unmatched junction nucleotides: 9. Germline loops: CDR1 SGHTA, CDR2 FQGNSA. The CDR3 loop spans 15 amino acids. In nucleotides, the CDR3 is TGTGCCAGCAGCCTATTAGGACTAGCGTCTGAGACCCAGTACTTC. Amino acid sequence: CASSLLGLASETQYF. The full variable domain, its missing parts supplied by reference TRBV7-2 and TRBJ2-5, is GAGVSQSPSNKVTEKGKDVELRCDPISGHTALYWYRQSLGQGLEFLIYFQGNSAPDKSGLPSDRFSAERTGGSVSTLTIQRTQQEDSAVYLCASSLLGLASETQYFGPGTRLLVL.

The rearrangement joins TRBV28 to TRBJ2-3, with TRBD1 matching 9 bases. J lost 11 bases, V lost 5 bases, and 5 bases had no gene match. Per the germline V gene, CDR1 is MDHEN and CDR2 is SYDVKM. The CDR3 runs 12 residues. The CDR3 region has the DNA TGTGCCAGCAGTCCGGACAGGGGTAAGCAGTATTTT. Translating gives CASSPDRGKQYF.

The chain couples TRBV10-3 to TRBJ1-1; no reliable D call. The CDR3 runs 12 residues. The V end lost 5 bases, the J end lost 8 bases, and 12 bases lay between the germline ends. Germline assignment: CDR1 ENHRY and CDR2 SYGVKD. CDR3 in amino acids: CAISPRGGEAFF. CDR3 in DNA: TGTGCCATCAGTCCCCGGGGTGGGGAAGCTTTCTTT.

The V and J genes are TRBV7-9 and TRBJ2-1; 14 positions agree with TRBD2. Germline CDR1 is SEHNR and CDR2 is FQNEAQ (reference sequence). The CDR3 sequence is 15 residues long. With V trimmed by 5 bases and J by 8 bases, 5 bases remained unmatched. The CDR3 loop is CASSQGLAGAHEQFF. The DNA of the CDR3 is TGTGCCAGCAGCCAGGGACTAGCGGGAGCGCATGAGCAGTTCTTC. The entire variable domain, with the rest obtained from reference TRBV7-9 and TRBJ2-1, is as follows: DTGVSQNPRHKITKRGQNVTFRCDPISEHNRLYWYRQTLGQGPEFLTYFQNEAQLEKSRLLSDRFSAERPKGSFSTLEIQRTEQGDSAMYLCASSQGLAGAHEQFFGPGTRLTVL.

The chain is built from TRBV20-1 and TRBJ1-6, with a weak D call TRBD1 (6 bases). Per germline, CDR1 DFQATT and CDR2 SNEGSKA (reference sequence). Trimming stripped 5 bases from V and 17 bases from J, with 16 bases between. The CDR3 has 11 residues. The CDR3 nucleotides read TGCAGTGCTTCGCACCGGGACACCTTCCACTTT. As protein: CSASHRDTFHF.

This sequence joins TRBV5-6 and TRBJ2-7; no firm D call. V lost 2 bases, J lost 1 base, and 7 bases lay in between. The CDR3 runs 13 residues. Germline values: CDR1 SGHDT, CDR2 YYEEEE. CDR3 amino acids: CASSFLRSYEQYF. DNA of the CDR3: TGTGCCAGCAGCTTTCTAAGATCCTACGAGCAGTACTTC.

The chain joins TRBV3-1 (or the pseudogene TRBV3-2) to TRBJ2-3; D remains ambiguous. The length of the CDR3 is 15 residues. Trimming pared 0 bases from V and 7 bases from J, leaving 14 bases between. The germline V gene has CDR1 LGHDT and CDR2 YNNKEL (reference sequence). The CDR3: CASSQDLAPPNTQYF. The DNA of the CDR3 is TGTGCCAGCAGCCAAGATTTGGCCCCACCAAATACGCAGTATTTT.

The rearrangement uses TRBV27 and TRBJ1-1, with D possibly matching TRBD1 (6 bases). CDR3 size: 14 residues. V shed 3 bases and J shed 2 bases, with 10 bases lying between them. Germline values: CDR1 MNHEY, CDR2 SMNVEV (reference sequence). The DNA for the CDR3 is TGTGCCAGCAGTTTTCGGGGGGCAAACACTGAAGCTTTCTTT. This encodes CASSFRGANTEAFF.

This clone was seen only once. This chain connects TRBV5-1 to TRBJ2-5; a weak D match, TRBD1 (5 bases). The CDR3 sequence is 14 residues long. The germline V gene encodes CDR1 SGHRS and CDR2 YFSETQ. Trimming left V 0 bases short and J 9 bases short, with 15 bases between. The CDR3 coding sequence is TGCGCCAGCAGCTTGGAGGGGTCTAGTCTCCCCCAGTACTTC. It is translated as CASSLEGSSLPQYF. The variable domain in full, completed from reference TRBV5-1 and TRBJ2-5, reads KAGVTQTPRYLIKTRGQQVTLSCSPISGHRSVSWYQQTPGQGLQFLFEYFSETQRNKGNFPGRFSGRQFSNSRSEMNVSTLELGDSALYLCASSLEGSSLPQYFGPGTRLLVL.

V and J are TRBV6-5 and TRBJ2-2; a possible D gene is TRBD2 (5 bases). There are 15 residues in the CDR3. V was clipped by 8 bases and J by 0 bases, with 13 bases between them. Germline values: CDR1 MNHEY, CDR2 SVGAGI. The CDR3 sequence is CASGRDPTNTGELFF. In nucleotides, the CDR3 is TGTGCCAGCGGGAGAGACCCCACGAACACCGGGGAGCTGTTTTTT.

V is TRBV28 and J is TRBJ2-7, with D tentatively TRBD1 (6 bases). This CDR3 is 15 amino acids long. Trimming took 0 bases from V and 5 from J, leaving 14 bases between them. CDR1 is MDHEN and CDR2 is SYDVKM in the germline V gene. The DNA for the CDR3 is TGTGCCAGCAGTTTATGGAACAGGGCCGCGGACGAGCAGTACTTC. It encodes CASSLWNRAADEQYF.

The chain employs TRBV30 and TRBJ1-3, with 8 bases lining up with TRBD1. With V trimmed by 0 bases and J by 3 bases, 7 bases remained unmatched. Per the germline V gene, CDR1 is GTSNPN and CDR2 is SVGIG (reference sequence). This CDR3 region has 16 residues. In DNA, the CDR3 is TGTGCCTGGAGTGTTGGCCAGGGGGCGTATGGAAACACCATATATTTT. Protein: CAWSVGQGAYGNTIYF. Filled out from reference TRBV30 and TRBJ1-3, the complete variable domain reads SQTIHQWPATLVQPVGSPLSLECTVEGTSNPNLYWYRQAAGRGLQLLFYSVGIGQISSEVPQNLSASRPQDRQFILSSKKLLLSDSGFYLCAWSVGQGAYGNTIYFGEGSWLTVV.

This clone was picked up a small number of times. The genes are TRBV5-1 and TRBJ2-1; D is uncertain. The CDR3 spans 15 residues. Germline loops: CDR1 SGHRS, CDR2 YFSETQ. V was pared by 0 bases and J by 5 bases, with 12 bases between. CDR3 in amino acids: CASSLGHVRNNEQFF. For the CDR3, the DNA is TGCGCCAGCAGCTTGGGACACGTCCGGAACAATGAGCAGTTCTTC.

The chain carries TRBV3-1 (or the pseudogene TRBV3-2) and TRBJ2-2, with D unresolved. The germline V and J ends were trimmed by 5 bases and 7 bases, with 5 bases remaining between them. Germline CDR1 is LGHDT and CDR2 is YNNKEL (reference sequence). CDR3 length: 11 residues. The CDR3 bases are TGTGCCAGCAGCATACACGGGGAGCTGTTTTTT. It encodes CASSIHGELFF.

The chain links TRBV29-1 to TRBJ2-1; 12 bases align to TRBD1. Trimming cost V 0 bases and J 5 bases; bases outside gene matches: 8. This CDR3 has 17 amino acids. Germline V lookup: CDR1 SQVTM, CDR2 ANQGSEA. Here the CDR3 DNA reads TGCAGCGTTGAAGATTGGGGGGACAGGGGGCTGGACAATGAGCAGTTCTTC. Translating it yields CSVEDWGDRGLDNEQFF.

The CDR3 spells CASRPGTGGRGYTF. DNA of the CDR3: TGTGCCAGCAGACCCGGGACAGGGGGACGAGGCTACACCTTC. The chain combines TRBV6-5 with TRBJ1-2; 11 bases line up with TRBD1. The germline V gene encodes CDR1 MNHEY and CDR2 SVGAGI. This CDR3 has 14 residues. Unmatched junction bases numbered 8, after V lost 6 bases and J lost 8 bases.

This chain links TRBV4-1 with TRBJ1-1; tentative D call: TRBD1 (5 bases). Germline V gene lookup returns CDR1 MGHRA and CDR2 YSYEKL. The ends were cut back, 1 base at V and 4 bases at J, with 16 bases in the middle. The CDR3 loop spans 16 amino acids. DNA for the CDR3: TGCGCCAGCAGCCAAGGTACAGGAGTTTTGAGCACTGAAGCTTTCTTT. Translating it yields CASSQGTGVLSTEAFF.

The chain carries TRBV5-1 and TRBJ1-2; TRBD1 agrees at 7 bases. Germline CDR1 reads SGHRS; CDR2 reads YFSETQ. V gave up 6 bases and J gave up 2 bases; unmatched junction bases: 10. The CDR3 runs to 15 residues. The CDR3: CASTGQPVGNYGYTF. CDR3 DNA: TGCGCCAGCACGGGACAGCCCGTTGGGAACTATGGCTACACCTTC.

The chain combines TRBV27 with TRBJ1-2; a possible D gene is TRBD1 (5 bases). The germline V gene encodes CDR1 MNHEY and CDR2 SMNVEV (reference sequence). V lost 3 bases and J 6 bases, leaving 20 bases between the germline ends. The CDR3 is 16 residues long. The CDR3 protein is CASSLKAGRLIDGYTF. The CDR3 DNA reads as TGTGCCAGCAGTTTGAAGGCAGGGCGACTGATTGATGGCTACACCTTC.

The genes are TRBV5-1 and TRBJ2-1; TRBD1 agrees at 9 bases. The germline V gene encodes CDR1 SGHRS and CDR2 YFSETQ. With 2 bases clipped from V and 7 bases from J, the junction kept 4 bases outside the gene matches. The CDR3 extends over 14 amino acids. The DNA of the CDR3 is TGCGCCAGCAGCTTCGGACAGGGGCTAAATGAGCAGTTCTTC. Its protein is CASSFGQGLNEQFF.

The gene calls are TRBV2 and TRBJ2-2, with 7 nucleotides matching TRBD1. CDR1 and CDR2 from the germline V gene are SNHLY and FYNNEI. The CDR3 is 13 residues long. V lost 11 bases and J lost 1; bases outside the gene matches: 4. The CDR3 bases are TGTGCCTTTAGACAGGGGAACACCGGGGAGCTGTTTTTT. Its translation: CAFRQGNTGELFF.

V usage is TRBV19 and J usage is TRBJ2-1, with a weak D call TRBD2 (6 bases). This CDR3 contains 14 residues. The germline V gene encodes CDR1 LNHDA and CDR2 SQIVND (reference sequence). Trimming pared 2 bases from V and 8 bases from J, leaving 13 bases between. CDR3 DNA: TGTGCCAGTAGTATAAGGACCGGAGGGGATGAGCAGTTCTTC. This codes for CASSIRTGGDEQFF.

This sequence joins TRBV3-1 (or the pseudogene TRBV3-2) and TRBJ2-7; perhaps TRBD2 as D (5 bases). Germline values: CDR1 LGHDT, CDR2 YNNKEL (reference sequence). The CDR3 contains 14 residues. V shed 1 base and J shed 1 base, with 8 bases lying between them. The CDR3 is CASSQGKRSYEQYF. CDR3 in DNA: TGTGCCAGCAGCCAAGGGAAGCGGTCCTACGAGCAGTACTTC.

The V gene is TRBV15, the J gene TRBJ1-3; possibly TRBD1 for D (5 bases). Germline CDR1 is LNHNV and CDR2 is YYDKDF (reference sequence). The CDR3 contains 15 residues. V was cut by 5 bases and J by 2 bases, with 13 bases left in between. The CDR3 reads CATSGGGFTGNTIYF. The CDR3, as DNA: TGTGCCACCAGCGGGGGGGGGTTTACTGGAAACACCATATATTTT.

The gene calls are TRBV10-3 and TRBJ1-6; D is uncertain. Germline CDR1 ENHRY, CDR2 SYGVKD. Trimming removed 10 bases at V and 9 bases at J, with 13 bases between. CDR3 length equals 12 residues. The CDR3 is CATAPRGSPLHF. CDR3 nucleotides: TGTGCCACGGCGCCCCGGGGTTCACCCCTCCACTTT.